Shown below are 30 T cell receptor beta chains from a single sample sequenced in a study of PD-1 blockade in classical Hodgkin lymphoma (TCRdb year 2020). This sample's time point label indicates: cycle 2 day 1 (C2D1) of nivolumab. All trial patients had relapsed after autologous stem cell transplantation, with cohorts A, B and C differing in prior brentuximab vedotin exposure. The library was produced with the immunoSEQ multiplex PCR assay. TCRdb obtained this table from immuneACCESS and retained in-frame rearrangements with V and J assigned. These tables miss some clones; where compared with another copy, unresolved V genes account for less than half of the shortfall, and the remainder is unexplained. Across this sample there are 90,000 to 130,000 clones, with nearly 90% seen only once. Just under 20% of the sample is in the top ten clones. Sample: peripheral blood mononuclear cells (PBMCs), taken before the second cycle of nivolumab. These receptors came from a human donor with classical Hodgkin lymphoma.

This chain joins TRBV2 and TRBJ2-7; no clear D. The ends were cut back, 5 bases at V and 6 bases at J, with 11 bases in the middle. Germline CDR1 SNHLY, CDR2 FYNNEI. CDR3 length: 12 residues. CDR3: CASSSVTVEQYF. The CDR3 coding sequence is TGTGCCAGCAGTTCCGTAACAGTCGAGCAGTACTTC.

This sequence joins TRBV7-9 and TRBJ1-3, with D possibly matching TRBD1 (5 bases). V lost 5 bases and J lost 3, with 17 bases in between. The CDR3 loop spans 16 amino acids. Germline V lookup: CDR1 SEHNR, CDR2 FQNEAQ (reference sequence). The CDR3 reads CASSRTGYWNGNTIYF. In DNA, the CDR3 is TGTGCCAGCAGCCGCACAGGCTACTGGAATGGAAACACCATATATTTT.

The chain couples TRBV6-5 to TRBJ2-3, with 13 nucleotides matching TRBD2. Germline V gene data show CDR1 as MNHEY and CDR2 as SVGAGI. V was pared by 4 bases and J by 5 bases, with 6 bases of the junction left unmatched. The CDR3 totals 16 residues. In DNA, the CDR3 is TGTGCCAGCAGTTCAACGGGACTAGCGGGAAGAGATACGCAGTATTTT. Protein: CASSSTGLAGRDTQYF.

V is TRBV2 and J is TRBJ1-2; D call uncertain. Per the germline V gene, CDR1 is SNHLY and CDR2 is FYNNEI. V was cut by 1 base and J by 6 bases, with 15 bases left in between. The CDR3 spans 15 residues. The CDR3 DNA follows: TGTGCCAGCAGTGAAGGGACGGGGAGAATGAATGGCTACACCTTC. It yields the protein CASSEGTGRMNGYTF. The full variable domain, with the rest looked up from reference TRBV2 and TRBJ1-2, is EPEVTQTPSHQVTQMGQEVILRCVPISNHLYFYWYRQILGQKVEFLVSFYNNEISEKSEIFDDQFSVERPDGSNFTLKIRSTKLEDSAMYFCASSEGTGRMNGYTFGSGTRLTVV.

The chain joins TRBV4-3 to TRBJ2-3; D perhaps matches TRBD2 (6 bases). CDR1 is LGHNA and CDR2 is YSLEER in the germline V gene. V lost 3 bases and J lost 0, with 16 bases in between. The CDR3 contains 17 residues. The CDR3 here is CASSHGRSSPSTDTQYF. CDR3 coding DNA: TGCGCCAGCAGCCATGGGAGGTCCAGCCCTAGCACAGATACGCAGTATTTT.

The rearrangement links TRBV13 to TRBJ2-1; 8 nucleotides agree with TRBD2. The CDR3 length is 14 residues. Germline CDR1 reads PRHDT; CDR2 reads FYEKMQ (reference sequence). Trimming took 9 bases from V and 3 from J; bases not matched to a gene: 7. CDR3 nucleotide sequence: TGTGCCAGTACTGTCGGGACTAGCTACAATGAGCAGTTCTTC. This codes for CASTVGTSYNEQFF.

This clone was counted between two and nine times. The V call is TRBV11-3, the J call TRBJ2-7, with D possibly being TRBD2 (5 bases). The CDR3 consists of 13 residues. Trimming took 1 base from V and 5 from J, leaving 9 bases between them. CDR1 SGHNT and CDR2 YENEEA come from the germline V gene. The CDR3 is CASSLVFGDEQYF. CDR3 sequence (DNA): TGTGCCAGCAGCTTAGTTTTCGGGGACGAGCAGTACTTC.

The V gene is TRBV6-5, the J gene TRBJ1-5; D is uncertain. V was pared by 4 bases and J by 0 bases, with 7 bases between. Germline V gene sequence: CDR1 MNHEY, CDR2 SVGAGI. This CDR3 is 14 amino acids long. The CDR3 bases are TGTGCCAGCAGTTTTGACCGTAGCAATCAGCCCCAGCATTTT. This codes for CASSFDRSNQPQHF.

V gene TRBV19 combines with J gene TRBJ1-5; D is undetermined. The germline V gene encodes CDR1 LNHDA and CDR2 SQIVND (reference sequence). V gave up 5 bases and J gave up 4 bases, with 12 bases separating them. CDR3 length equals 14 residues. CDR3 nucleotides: TGTGCCAGTAGTGAGTTTATTGGGAATCAGCCCCAGCATTTT. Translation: CASSEFIGNQPQHF. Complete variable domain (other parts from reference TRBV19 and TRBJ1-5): DGGITQSPKYLFRKEGQNVTLSCEQNLNHDAMYWYRQDPGQGLRLIYYSQIVNDFQKGDIAEGYSVSREKKESFPLTVTSAQKNPTAFYLCASSEFIGNQPQHFGDGTRLSIL.

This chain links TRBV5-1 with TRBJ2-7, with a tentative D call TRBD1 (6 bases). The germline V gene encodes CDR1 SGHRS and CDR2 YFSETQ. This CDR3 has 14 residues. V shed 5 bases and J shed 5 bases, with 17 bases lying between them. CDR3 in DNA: TGCGCCAGCAGACCTCAGACAGGTCCCGACGAGCAGTACTTC. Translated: CASRPQTGPDEQYF.

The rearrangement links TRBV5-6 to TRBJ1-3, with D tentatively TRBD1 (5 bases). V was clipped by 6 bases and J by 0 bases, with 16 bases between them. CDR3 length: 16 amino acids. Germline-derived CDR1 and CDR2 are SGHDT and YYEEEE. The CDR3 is CASNSMGQSSGNTIYF. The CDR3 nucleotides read TGTGCCAGCAATTCTATGGGGCAGTCCTCTGGAAACACCATATATTTT.

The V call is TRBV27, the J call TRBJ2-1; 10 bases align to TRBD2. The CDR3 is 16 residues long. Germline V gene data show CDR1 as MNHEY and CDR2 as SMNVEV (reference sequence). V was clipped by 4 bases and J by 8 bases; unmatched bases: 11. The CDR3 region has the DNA TGTGCCAGCAGTTCCAGACTAGCGGGCTCATTCGATGAGCAGTTCTTC. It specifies CASSSRLAGSFDEQFF.

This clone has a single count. The CDR3 protein is CASSPMGAQFF. CDR3 sequence (DNA): TGTGCCAGCAGCCCCATGGGGGCGCAGTTCTTC. The rearrangement uses TRBV7-9 and TRBJ2-1; tentatively, D is TRBD1 (6 bases). In germline, CDR1 is SEHNR, CDR2 FQNEAQ (reference sequence). Trimming removed 5 bases at V and 12 bases at J, with 11 bases between. There are 11 residues in the CDR3.

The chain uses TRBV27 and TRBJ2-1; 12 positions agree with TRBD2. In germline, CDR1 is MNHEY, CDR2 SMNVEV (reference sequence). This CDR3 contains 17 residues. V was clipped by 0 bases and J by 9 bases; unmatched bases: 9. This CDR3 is CASSLSLTSGSFGEQFF. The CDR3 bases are TGTGCCAGCAGTTTATCTTTGACTAGCGGGAGTTTTGGTGAGCAGTTCTTC.

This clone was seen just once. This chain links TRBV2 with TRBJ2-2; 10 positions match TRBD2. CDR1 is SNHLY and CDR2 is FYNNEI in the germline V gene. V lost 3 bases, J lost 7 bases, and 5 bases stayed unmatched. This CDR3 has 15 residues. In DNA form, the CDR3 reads TGTGCCAGCAGTGAGCGGCTAGCGGGAGTCGGGGAGCTGTTTTTT. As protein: CASSERLAGVGELFF.

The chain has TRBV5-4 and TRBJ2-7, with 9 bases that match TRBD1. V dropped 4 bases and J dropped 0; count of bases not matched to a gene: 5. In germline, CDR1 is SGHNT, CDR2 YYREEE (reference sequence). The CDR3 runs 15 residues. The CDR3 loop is CASSPGTGSSYEQYF. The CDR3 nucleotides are TGTGCCAGCAGCCCCGGGACAGGGAGCTCCTACGAGCAGTACTTC.

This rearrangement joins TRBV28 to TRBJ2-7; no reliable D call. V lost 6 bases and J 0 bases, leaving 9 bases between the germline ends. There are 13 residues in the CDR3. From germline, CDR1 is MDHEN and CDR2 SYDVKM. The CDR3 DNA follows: TGTGCCAGCAGGGGTTGGGGCTCCTACGAGCAGTACTTC. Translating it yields CASRGWGSYEQYF.

The CDR3 region has the DNA TGTGCCAGCAGCGACGGACAGGGGGCTCCCGAGACCCAGTACTTC. Translation: CASSDGQGAPETQYF. This chain connects TRBV7-9 to TRBJ2-5; 11 nucleotides agree with TRBD1. The trim removed 5 bases at V and 5 bases at J, leaving 7 bases unmatched. The CDR3 sequence is 15 residues long. In germline, CDR1 is SEHNR, CDR2 FQNEAQ (reference sequence). The entire variable domain, with the rest obtained from reference TRBV7-9 and TRBJ2-5, is as follows: DTGVSQNPRHKITKRGQNVTFRCDPISEHNRLYWYRQTLGQGPEFLTYFQNEAQLEKSRLLSDRFSAERPKGSFSTLEIQRTEQGDSAMYLCASSDGQGAPETQYFGPGTRLLVL.

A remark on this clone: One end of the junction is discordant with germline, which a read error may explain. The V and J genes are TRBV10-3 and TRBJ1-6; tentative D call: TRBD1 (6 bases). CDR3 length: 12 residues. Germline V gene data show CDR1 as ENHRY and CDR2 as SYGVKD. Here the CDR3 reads CAISQTGTLGYF. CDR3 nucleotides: TGTGCCATCAGCCAAACAGGGACGCTTGGGTATTTT.

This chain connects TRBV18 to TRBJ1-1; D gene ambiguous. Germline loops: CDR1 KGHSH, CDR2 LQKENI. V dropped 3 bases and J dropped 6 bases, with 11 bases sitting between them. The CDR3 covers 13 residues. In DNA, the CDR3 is TGTGCCAGCTCACCCCAAACCCAGTCTGAAGCTTTCTTT. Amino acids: CASSPQTQSEAFF. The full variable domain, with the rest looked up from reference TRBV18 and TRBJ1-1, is NAGVMQNPRHLVRRRGQEARLRCSPMKGHSHVYWYRQLPEEGLKFMVYLQKENIIDESGMPKERFSAEFPKEGPSILRIQQVVRGDSAAYFCASSPQTQSEAFFGQGTRLTVV.

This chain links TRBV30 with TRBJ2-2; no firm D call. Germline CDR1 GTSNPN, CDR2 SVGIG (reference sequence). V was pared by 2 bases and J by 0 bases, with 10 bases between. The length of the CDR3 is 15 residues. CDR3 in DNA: TGTGCCTGGAGTTTCAGGCGGACGAACACCGGGGAGCTGTTTTTT. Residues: CAWSFRRTNTGELFF.

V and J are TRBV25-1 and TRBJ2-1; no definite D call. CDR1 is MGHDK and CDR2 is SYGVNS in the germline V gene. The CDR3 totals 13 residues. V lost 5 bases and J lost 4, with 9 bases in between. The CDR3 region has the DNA TGTGCCAGCAGTCTATACGAGTACAATGAGCAGTTCTTC. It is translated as CASSLYEYNEQFF.

This CDR3 reads CASSLGPAGDTQYF. As DNA, the CDR3 is TGCGCCAGCAGCTTGGGTCCAGCGGGGGATACGCAGTATTTT. This chain joins TRBV5-1 and TRBJ2-3; TRBD2 matches at 7 bases. Germline V gives CDR1 SGHRS, CDR2 YFSETQ. With 0 bases clipped from V and 6 bases from J, the junction kept 4 bases outside the gene matches. The CDR3 contains 14 residues.

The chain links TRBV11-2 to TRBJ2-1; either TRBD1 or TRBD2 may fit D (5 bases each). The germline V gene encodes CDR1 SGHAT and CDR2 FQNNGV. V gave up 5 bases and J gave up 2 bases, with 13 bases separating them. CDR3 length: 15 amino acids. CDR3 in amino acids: CASSHGAAAYNEQFF. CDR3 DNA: TGTGCCAGCAGCCACGGGGCAGCGGCCTACAATGAGCAGTTCTTC.

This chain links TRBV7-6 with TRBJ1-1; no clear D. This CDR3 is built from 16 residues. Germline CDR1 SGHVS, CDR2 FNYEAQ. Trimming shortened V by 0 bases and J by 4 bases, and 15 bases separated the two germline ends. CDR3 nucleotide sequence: TGTGCCAGCAGCTTAGCGGGCCTACACCCGATCACTGAAGCTTTCTTT. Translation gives CASSLAGLHPITEAFF.

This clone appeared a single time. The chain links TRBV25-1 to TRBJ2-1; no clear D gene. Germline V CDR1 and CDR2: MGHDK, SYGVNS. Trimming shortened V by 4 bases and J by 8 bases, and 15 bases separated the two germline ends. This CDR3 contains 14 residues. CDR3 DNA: TGTGCCAGCAGTGTAGTGAGTAAATCCTATGAGCAGTTCTTC. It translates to CASSVVSKSYEQFF.

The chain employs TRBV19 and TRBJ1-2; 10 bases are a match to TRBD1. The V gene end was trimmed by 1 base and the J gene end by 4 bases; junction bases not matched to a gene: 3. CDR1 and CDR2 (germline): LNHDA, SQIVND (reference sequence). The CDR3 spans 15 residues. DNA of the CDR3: TGTGCCAGTAGTATAGCGACAGGGGGCATCTATGGCTACACCTTC. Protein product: CASSIATGGIYGYTF.

CDR3 in amino acids: CASSWGLAEETQYF. The CDR3 coding sequence is TGCGCCAGCAGCTGGGGACTAGCGGAAGAGACCCAGTACTTC. The chain couples TRBV5-1 to TRBJ2-5, with 11 bases aligning to TRBD2. The CDR3 sequence is 14 residues long. CDR1 is SGHRS and CDR2 is YFSETQ in the germline V gene. The V and J ends lost 3 bases and 3 bases, in that order; junction bases with no gene match: 1. The entire variable domain, with the rest obtained from reference TRBV5-1 and TRBJ2-5, is as follows: KAGVTQTPRYLIKTRGQQVTLSCSPISGHRSVSWYQQTPGQGLQFLFEYFSETQRNKGNFPGRFSGRQFSNSRSEMNVSTLELGDSALYLCASSWGLAEETQYFGPGTRLLVL.

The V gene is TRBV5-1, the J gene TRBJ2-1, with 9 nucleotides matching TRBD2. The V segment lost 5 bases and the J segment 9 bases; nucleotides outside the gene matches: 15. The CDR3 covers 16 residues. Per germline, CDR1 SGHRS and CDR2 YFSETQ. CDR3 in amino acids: CASSLGVAGEFAEQFF. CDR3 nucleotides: TGCGCCAGCAGTCTGGGTGTAGCGGGGGAATTCGCTGAGCAGTTCTTC.

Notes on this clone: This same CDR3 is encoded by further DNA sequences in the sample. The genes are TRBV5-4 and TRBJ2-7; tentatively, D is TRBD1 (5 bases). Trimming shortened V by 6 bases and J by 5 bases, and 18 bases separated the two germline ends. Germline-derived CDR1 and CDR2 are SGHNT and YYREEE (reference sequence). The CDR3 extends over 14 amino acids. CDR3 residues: CASTLYGASNEQYF. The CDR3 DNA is TGTGCCAGCACCCTATATGGGGCGTCCAACGAGCAGTACTTC.